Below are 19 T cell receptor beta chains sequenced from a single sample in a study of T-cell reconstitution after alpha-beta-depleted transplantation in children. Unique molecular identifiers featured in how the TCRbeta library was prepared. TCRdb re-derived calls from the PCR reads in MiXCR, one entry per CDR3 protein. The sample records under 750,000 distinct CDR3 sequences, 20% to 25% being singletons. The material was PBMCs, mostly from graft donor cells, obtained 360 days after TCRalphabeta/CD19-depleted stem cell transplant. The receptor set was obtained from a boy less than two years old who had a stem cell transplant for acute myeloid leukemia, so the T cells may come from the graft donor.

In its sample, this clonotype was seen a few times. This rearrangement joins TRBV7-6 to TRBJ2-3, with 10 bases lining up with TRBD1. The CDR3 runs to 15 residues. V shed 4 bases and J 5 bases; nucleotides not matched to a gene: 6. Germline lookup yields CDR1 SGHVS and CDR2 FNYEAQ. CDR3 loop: CASSSLGTGEDTQYF. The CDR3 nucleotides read TGTGCCAGCAGCTCCTTAGGGACAGGGGAAGATACGCAGTATTTT.

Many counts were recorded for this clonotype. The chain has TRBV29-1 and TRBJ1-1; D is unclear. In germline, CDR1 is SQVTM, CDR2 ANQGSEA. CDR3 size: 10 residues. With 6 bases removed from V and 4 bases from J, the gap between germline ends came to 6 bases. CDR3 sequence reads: CSVRSTEAFF. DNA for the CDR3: TGCAGCGTCCGGAGCACTGAAGCTTTCTTT.

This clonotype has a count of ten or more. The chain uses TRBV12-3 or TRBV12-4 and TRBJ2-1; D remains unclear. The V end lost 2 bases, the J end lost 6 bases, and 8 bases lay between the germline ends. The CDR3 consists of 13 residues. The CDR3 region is CASSLSTSNEQFF. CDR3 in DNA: TGTGCCAGCAGTTTATCGACTTCCAATGAGCAGTTCTTC.

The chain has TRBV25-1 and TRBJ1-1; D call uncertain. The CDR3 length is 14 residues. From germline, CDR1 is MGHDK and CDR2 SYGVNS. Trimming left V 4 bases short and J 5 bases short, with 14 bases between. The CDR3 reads CASSGKGWVTEAFF. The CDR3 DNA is TGTGCCAGCAGTGGAAAAGGGTGGGTGACTGAAGCTTTCTTT.

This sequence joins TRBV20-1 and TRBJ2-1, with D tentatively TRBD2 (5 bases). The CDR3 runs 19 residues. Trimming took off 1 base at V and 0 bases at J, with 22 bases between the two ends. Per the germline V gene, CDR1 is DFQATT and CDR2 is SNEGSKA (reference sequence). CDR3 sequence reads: CSARGRGFSPESSYNEQFF. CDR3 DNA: TGCAGTGCTAGAGGCCGCGGGTTTAGCCCTGAGAGCTCCTACAATGAGCAGTTCTTC.

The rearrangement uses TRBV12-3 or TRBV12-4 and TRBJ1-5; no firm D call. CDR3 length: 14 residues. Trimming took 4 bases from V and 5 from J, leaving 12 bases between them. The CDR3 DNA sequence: TGTGCCAGCAGTTACGGGTCCGGGGATCAGCCCCAGCATTTT. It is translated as CASSYGSGDQPQHF.

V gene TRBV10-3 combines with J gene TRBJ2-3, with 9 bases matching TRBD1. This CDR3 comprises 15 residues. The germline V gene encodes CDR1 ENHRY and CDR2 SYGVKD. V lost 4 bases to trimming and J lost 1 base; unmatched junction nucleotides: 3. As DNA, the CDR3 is TGTGCCATCAGTGGGACAGGGGAGGGCACAGATACGCAGTATTTT. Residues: CAISGTGEGTDTQYF.

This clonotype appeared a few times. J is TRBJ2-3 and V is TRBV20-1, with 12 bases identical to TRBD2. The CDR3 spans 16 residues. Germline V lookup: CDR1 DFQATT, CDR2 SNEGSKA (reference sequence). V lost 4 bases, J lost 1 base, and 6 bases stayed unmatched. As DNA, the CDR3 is TGCAGTGCTAAACTAGCGGGGGGTGGAGGCACAGATACGCAGTATTTT. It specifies CSAKLAGGGGTDTQYF.

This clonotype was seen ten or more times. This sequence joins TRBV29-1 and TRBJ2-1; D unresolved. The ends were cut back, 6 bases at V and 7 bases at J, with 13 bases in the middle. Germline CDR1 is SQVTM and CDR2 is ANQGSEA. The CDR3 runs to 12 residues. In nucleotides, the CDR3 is TGCAGCGTCGCACGCATGGGGAATGAGCAGTTCTTC. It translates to CSVARMGNEQFF.

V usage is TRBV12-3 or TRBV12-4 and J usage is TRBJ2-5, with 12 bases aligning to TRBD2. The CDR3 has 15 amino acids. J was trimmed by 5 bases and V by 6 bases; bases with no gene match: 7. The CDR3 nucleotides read TGTGCCAGCAGCCAACTAGCGGGGGGCCGGGAGACCCAGTACTTC. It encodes CASSQLAGGRETQYF.

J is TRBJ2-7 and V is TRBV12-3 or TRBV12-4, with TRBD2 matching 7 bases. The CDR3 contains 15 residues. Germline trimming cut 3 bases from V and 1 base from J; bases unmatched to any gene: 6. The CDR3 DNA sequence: TGTGCCAGCAGTTTTACGGCGGGGGAGTCCTACGAGCAGTACTTC. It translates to CASSFTAGESYEQYF.

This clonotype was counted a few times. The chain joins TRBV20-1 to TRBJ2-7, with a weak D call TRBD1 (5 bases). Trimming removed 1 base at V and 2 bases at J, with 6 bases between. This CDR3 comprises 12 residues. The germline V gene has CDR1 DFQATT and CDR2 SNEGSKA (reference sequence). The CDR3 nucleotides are TGCAGTGCTAGAGGACAGACCTACGAGCAGTACGTC. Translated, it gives CSARGQTYEQYV.

CDR3 region: CASSLELAGWNSEQFF. CDR3 nucleotide sequence: TGTGCCAGCAGCTTGGAGCTAGCGGGGTGGAATTCTGAGCAGTTCTTC. The V gene is TRBV5-6, the J gene TRBJ2-1; 9 bases are a match to TRBD2. The CDR3 sequence is 16 residues long. The trim removed 0 bases at V and 9 bases at J, leaving 10 bases unmatched. Per germline, CDR1 SGHDT and CDR2 YYEEEE.

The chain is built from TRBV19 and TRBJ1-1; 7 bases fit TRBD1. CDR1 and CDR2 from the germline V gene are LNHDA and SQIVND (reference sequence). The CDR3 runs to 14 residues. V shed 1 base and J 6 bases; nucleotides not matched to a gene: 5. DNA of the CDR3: TGTGCCAGTAGTATAGGGTCAACAGGGGCTGAAGCTTTCTTT. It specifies CASSIGSTGAEAFF.

The CDR3 DNA follows: TGTGCCTGGAGTGTATCAGCGGGGGGGGGCCTTAGCACAGATACGCAGTATTTT. Its translation: CAWSVSAGGGLSTDTQYF. This chain links TRBV30 with TRBJ2-3; 10 positions match TRBD2. The CDR3 runs 18 residues. Germline V gives CDR1 GTSNPN, CDR2 SVGIG (reference sequence). Losses at the gene ends were 0 bases for V and 0 bases for J; bases not matched to a gene: 9.

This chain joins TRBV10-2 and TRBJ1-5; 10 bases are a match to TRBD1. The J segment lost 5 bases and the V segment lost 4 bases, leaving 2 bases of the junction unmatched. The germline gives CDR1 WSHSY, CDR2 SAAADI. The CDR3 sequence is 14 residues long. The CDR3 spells CASSGQGAHQPQHF. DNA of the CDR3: TGCGCCAGCAGTGGACAGGGGGCCCATCAGCCCCAGCATTTT.

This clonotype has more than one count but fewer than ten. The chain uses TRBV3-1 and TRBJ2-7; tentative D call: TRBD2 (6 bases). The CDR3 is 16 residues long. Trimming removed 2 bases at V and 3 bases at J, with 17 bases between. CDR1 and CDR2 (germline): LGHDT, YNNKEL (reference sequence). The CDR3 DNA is TGTGCCAGCAGCCAAAGTTCGGGACTCTCAGGCTACGAGCAGTACTTC. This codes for CASSQSSGLSGYEQYF.

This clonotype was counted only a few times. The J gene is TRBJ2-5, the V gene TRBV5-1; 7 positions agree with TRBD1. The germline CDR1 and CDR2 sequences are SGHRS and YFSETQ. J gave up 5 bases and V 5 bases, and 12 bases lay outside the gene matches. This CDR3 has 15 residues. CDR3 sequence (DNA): TGCGCCAGCAGTCCATTACAGGGGTGGCGGGAGACCCAGTACTTC. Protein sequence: CASSPLQGWRETQYF.

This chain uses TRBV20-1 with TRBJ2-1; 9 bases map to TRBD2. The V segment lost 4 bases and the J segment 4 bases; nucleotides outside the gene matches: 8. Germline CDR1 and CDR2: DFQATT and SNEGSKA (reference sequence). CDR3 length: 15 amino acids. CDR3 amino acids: CSANPFSGRYNEQFF. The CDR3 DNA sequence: TGCAGTGCTAACCCCTTTAGCGGGAGATACAATGAGCAGTTCTTC.